These 17 T cell receptor beta chains share one sample of origin, sequenced in a study of T-cell memory formation after mild COVID-19. TCRdb reanalysed the 5' RACE reads using MiXCR and keeps one entry per CDR3 protein. The table lists 550,000 to 600,000 distinct CDR3 sequences, 15% to 20% of them singletons, with less than 10% in the top ten. Sequenced sample: PBMCs or a T cell subset sorted from them (not recorded which). The origin of the receptors is an adult woman who had mild COVID-19 (a few samples of this study predate the infection). Cell type and time point are not known.

The chain links TRBV30 to TRBJ2-5; the D gene could be TRBD1 or TRBD2 (5 bases each). The CDR3 loop spans 14 amino acids. V lost 5 bases, J lost 8 bases, and 21 bases lay in between. CDR1 is GTSNPN and CDR2 is SVGIG in the germline V gene (reference sequence). The CDR3 coding sequence is TGTGCCTGGGCGTCGGGGCCCGCGACGAGTACCCAGTACTTC. Protein product: CAWASGPATSTQYF.

In this sample, this clonotype turned up a few times. The chain combines TRBV12-3 or TRBV12-4 with TRBJ2-7; D is undetermined. V dropped 8 bases and J dropped 3 bases, with 14 bases sitting between them. This CDR3 region has 13 residues. CDR3 region: CASGSPGLYEQYF. CDR3 coding DNA: TGTGCCAGCGGGTCCCCCGGGCTCTACGAGCAGTACTTC.

This rearrangement joins TRBV20-1 to TRBJ2-3; D is possibly TRBD2 (5 bases). The CDR3 consists of 14 residues. Trimming took off 3 bases at V and 2 bases at J, with 12 bases between the two ends. Germline CDR1 reads DFQATT; CDR2 reads SNEGSKA (reference sequence). The chain's CDR3 is CSARGRTVTDTQYF. The CDR3 DNA reads TGCAGTGCTAGGGGGAGAACCGTCACAGATACGCAGTATTTT.

DNA for the CDR3: TGTGCCAGCAGTTACCTGGACGACGAGCAGTACTTC. It specifies CASSYLDDEQYF. The chain joins TRBV6-2 or TRBV6-3 to TRBJ2-7; D not certain. The CDR3 length is 12 residues. V lost 2 bases and J 5 bases, leaving 7 bases between the germline ends. From germline, CDR1 is MNHEY and CDR2 SVGEGT.

The chain recombines TRBV7-2 with TRBJ2-3, with D possibly matching TRBD1 (6 bases). The germline V and J ends were trimmed by 0 bases and 5 bases, with 12 bases remaining between them. The germline CDR1 and CDR2 sequences are SGHTA and FQGNSA. The CDR3 runs to 15 residues. The CDR3 DNA reads TGTGCCAGCAGCTTAGCTCAGGGGCTGAGAGATACGCAGTATTTT. Translating gives CASSLAQGLRDTQYF.

This clonotype appeared a few times. The V call is TRBV7-9, the J call TRBJ1-5; no firm D call. V was pared by 1 base and J by 5 bases, with 6 bases between. This CDR3 is 13 amino acids long. The germline V gene has CDR1 SEHNR and CDR2 FQNEAQ (reference sequence). The CDR3 nucleotides read TGTGCCAGCAGCTTAGGGAAAGATCAGCCCCAGCATTTT. Residues: CASSLGKDQPQHF.

The CDR3: CASSQVGGLATYNEQFF. In DNA, the CDR3 is TGTGCCAGCAGCCAAGTGGGAGGACTAGCGACTTACAATGAGCAGTTCTTC. V and J are TRBV3-1 and TRBJ2-1; TRBD2 matches at 9 bases. The CDR3 spans 17 residues. Per the germline V gene, CDR1 is LGHDT and CDR2 is YNNKEL (reference sequence). Germline trimming cut 1 base from V and 4 bases from J; bases unmatched to any gene: 8.

The chain links TRBV7-3 to TRBJ2-7; maybe TRBD1 (6 bases). Trimming pared 5 bases from V and 2 bases from J, leaving 13 bases between. The CDR3 length is 14 residues. Germline V gene sequence: CDR1 SGHTA, CDR2 FQGTGA. CDR3 sequence (DNA): TGTGCCAGCAGCGTCACAGGGATACCCTACGAGCAGTACTTC. It yields the protein CASSVTGIPYEQYF.

The rearrangement joins TRBV29-1 to TRBJ1-2, with a possible D match to TRBD1 (5 bases). Trimming took 3 bases from V and 6 from J, leaving 11 bases between them. Per germline, CDR1 SQVTM and CDR2 ANQGSEA. The CDR3 extends over 12 amino acids. The DNA of the CDR3 is TGCAGCGTTGAGGGGGGATATGATGGCTACACCTTC. It yields the protein CSVEGGYDGYTF.

The chain combines TRBV24-1 with TRBJ2-2; D remains unclear. CDR1 is KGHDR and CDR2 is SFDVKD in the germline V gene. This CDR3 has 14 amino acids. Trimming stripped 3 bases from V and 6 bases from J, with 10 bases between. The CDR3 here is CATSDPETPGELFF. The DNA of the CDR3 is TGTGCCACCAGTGATCCAGAGACCCCCGGGGAGCTGTTTTTT.

This clonotype has a handful of counts. V gene TRBV19 combines with J gene TRBJ1-1, with TRBD1 as a possible D gene (6 bases). The CDR3 contains 14 residues. V lost 5 bases and J 10 bases, leaving 20 bases between the germline ends. Germline CDR1 is LNHDA and CDR2 is SQIVND (reference sequence). The CDR3 is CASSFGQPTSVAFF. As DNA, the CDR3 is TGTGCCAGTAGTTTTGGACAGCCAACAAGCGTAGCTTTCTTT.

The chain recombines TRBV6-5 with TRBJ2-1; 8 positions agree with TRBD1. The germline V gene has CDR1 MNHEY and CDR2 SVGAGI. The CDR3 is made up of 15 amino acids. The ends lost 2 bases at V and 8 bases at J; junction bases unmatched: 8. The CDR3 DNA follows: TGTGCCAGCAGTTACCGCACAGGGGGAAGGGATGAGCAGTTCTTC. It encodes CASSYRTGGRDEQFF.

This clonotype was seen a handful of times. This CDR3 reads CASSQAVGLAGAREQYF. Here the CDR3 DNA reads TGTGCCAGCAGCCAAGCTGTCGGACTAGCGGGGGCGAGGGAGCAGTACTTC. The gene calls are TRBV4-2 and TRBJ2-7; the match to TRBD2 covers 13 bases. V lost 1 base to trimming and J lost 7 bases; unmatched junction nucleotides: 10. Germline V CDR1 and CDR2: LGHNA, YNFKEQ. The CDR3 has 17 residues.

V and J are TRBV10-3 and TRBJ2-5; D gene uncertain. In germline, CDR1 is ENHRY, CDR2 SYGVKD. The ends were cut back, 5 bases at V and 1 base at J, with 8 bases in the middle. This CDR3 is 13 amino acids long. In DNA, the CDR3 is TGTGCCATCAGTCTCCCAGTCCAAGAGACCCAGTACTTC. This translates into CAISLPVQETQYF.

The rearrangement links TRBV12-3 or TRBV12-4 to TRBJ2-7, with a weak D call TRBD1 (5 bases). Trimming cost V 6 bases and J 0 bases, with 12 bases left between them. CDR3 length equals 14 residues. DNA for the CDR3: TGTGCCAGCAGCTTCAGTAGGGGCTCCTACGAGCAGTACTTC. Protein product: CASSFSRGSYEQYF.

The rearrangement links TRBV4-1 to TRBJ1-1; D is possibly TRBD1 (5 bases). The V and J ends lost 1 base and 9 bases respectively, with 15 bases between them. This CDR3 has 14 amino acids. From germline, CDR1 is MGHRA and CDR2 YSYEKL. CDR3 DNA sequence: TGCGCCAGCAGCCAAGGCGGTTCCGGGACGAAAGCTTTCTTT. It yields the protein CASSQGGSGTKAFF.

This chain joins TRBV5-1 and TRBJ2-2; the D is unclear. Trimming stripped 2 bases from V and 0 bases from J, with 8 bases between. The CDR3 totals 15 residues. Germline V gives CDR1 SGHRS, CDR2 YFSETQ. CDR3 region: CASSFSIANTGELFF. The CDR3 DNA reads as TGCGCCAGCAGCTTTTCGATCGCGAACACCGGGGAGCTGTTTTTT.